The 11 T cell receptor beta chains reported below all come from one sample, sequenced in a study of CD8 T cells in Susac syndrome. An input of roughly 0.45 to 1 ug of RNA was subjected to reverse transcription using random hexamers. One entry per CDR3 protein, called by TCRdb with MiXCR from the immunoSEQ multiplex PCR reads. The sample has about 69,000 distinct CDR3 sequences, 95% seen once. Sequencing was carried out using CD8+ T cells from PBMCs. Receptors originate from a human donor in good health.

This clonotype appeared a single time. The chain employs TRBV13 and TRBJ1-1, with D perhaps matching TRBD1 (5 bases). Germline V CDR1 and CDR2: PRHDT, FYEKMQ (reference sequence). Trimming pared 1 base from V and 0 bases from J, leaving 6 bases between. This CDR3 is built from 14 residues. The CDR3 loop reads CASSLEGLNTEAFF. CDR3 nucleotides: TGTGCCAGCAGCTTAGAGGGGTTGAACACTGAAGCTTTCTTT.

The J gene is TRBJ2-1, the V gene TRBV19; D perhaps matches TRBD1 (6 bases). Germline lookup yields CDR1 LNHDA and CDR2 SQIVND (reference sequence). The germline V and J ends were trimmed by 3 bases and 3 bases, with 9 bases remaining between them. The CDR3 runs to 14 residues. The CDR3 sequence: CASSMAGDYNEQFF. The CDR3 nucleotides read TGTGCCAGTAGTATGGCAGGGGACTACAATGAGCAGTTCTTC.

This clonotype was recorded a few times. This chain links TRBV6-5 with TRBJ2-3, with D unclear. The V gene's germline CDR1 is MNHEY and CDR2 SVGAGI. Trimming stripped 0 bases from V and 6 bases from J, with 4 bases between. The CDR3 contains 12 residues. This CDR3 is CASSYSGDTQYF. The CDR3 DNA reads as TGTGCCAGCAGTTACTCGGGGGATACGCAGTATTTT.

The chain combines TRBV29-1 with TRBJ2-1; TRBD1 might be the D (5 bases). Per the germline V gene, CDR1 is SQVTM and CDR2 is ANQGSEA. The CDR3 totals 15 residues. Deletions cut 7 bases from V and 0 bases from J, with 16 bases between. CDR3 nucleotides: TGCAGCGCCGACCAGGGTAGGAGCTCCTACAATGAGCAGTTCTTC. This sequence encodes CSADQGRSSYNEQFF.

This chain links TRBV7-2 with TRBJ2-7; TRBD2 matches at 9 bases. Germline loops: CDR1 SGHTA, CDR2 FQGNSA. The CDR3 runs 18 residues. J gave up 0 bases and V 7 bases, and 16 bases lay outside the gene matches. Written as DNA, the CDR3 is TGTGCCAGCACCCGGGAGGAGCGGGGGGTCAGGAGCTCCTACGAGCAGTACGTC. Translated, it gives CASTREERGVRSSYEQYV.

J is TRBJ1-2 and V is TRBV5-6, with 7 bases lining up with TRBD1. CDR1 and CDR2 from the germline V gene are SGHDT and YYEEEE. The CDR3 is 12 residues long. After removal of 5 bases from V and 9 bases from J, the junction contained 7 bases not matched to a gene. The CDR3 region has the DNA TGTGCCAGCAGGGGGACAGTGGAAAGCTACACCTTC. It is translated as CASRGTVESYTF.

V is TRBV21-1 and J is TRBJ2-7; the table assigns TRBD1, which was not confirmed against the DNA. TRBV21-1 corresponds to a pseudogene. The length of the CDR3 is 13 residues. This CDR3 is CASSKGGAYEQYV. CDR3 sequence (DNA): TGTGCCAGCAGCAAAGGGGGGGCCTACGAGCAGTACGTC.

Only one count was recorded for this clonotype. The J gene is TRBJ2-7, the V gene TRBV7-3, with D possibly being TRBD2 (6 bases). CDR3 size: 12 residues. V lost 6 bases, J lost 6 bases, and 12 bases lay in between. CDR1 SGHTA and CDR2 FQGTGA come from the germline V gene. The CDR3 region is CASSLQGGEQYF. The CDR3 nucleotides read TGTGCCAGCAGTCTTCAGGGAGGCGAGCAGTACTTC.

This clonotype occurred once. The genes are TRBV27 and TRBJ1-5, with no clear D. The germline CDR1 and CDR2 sequences are MNHEY and SMNVEV (reference sequence). The ends were cut back, 4 bases at V and 5 bases at J, with 9 bases in the middle. The CDR3 contains 13 residues. The CDR3 sequence: CASSSREDQPQHF. The CDR3 DNA is TGTGCCAGCAGTTCCCGGGAGGATCAGCCCCAGCATTTT.

The rearrangement links TRBV5-6 to TRBJ1-4; D remains unclear. The germline V and J ends were trimmed by 0 bases and 0 bases, with 9 bases remaining between them. This CDR3 has 16 amino acids. Germline CDR1 reads SGHDT; CDR2 reads YYEEEE. DNA of the CDR3: TGTGCCAGCAGCTTGGAAGGCAGCGCAACTAATGAAAAACTGTTTTTT. Translation gives CASSLEGSATNEKLFF.

V gene TRBV5-1 combines with J gene TRBJ2-5; 7 bases agree with TRBD1. The CDR3 is 14 residues long. CDR1 SGHRS and CDR2 YFSETQ come from the germline V gene. Trimming at V came to 4 bases and at J to 4 bases, leaving 7 bases not matched to a gene. CDR3 region: CASSLGQSRETQYF. The CDR3 DNA reads as TGCGCCAGCAGCCTGGGACAGTCCCGAGAGACCCAGTACTTC.